These 25 T cell receptor beta chains originate from one sample sequenced in a study of cytotoxic CD8 clonotypes in ibrutinib-treated CLL. Profiling relied on immunoSEQ multiplex PCR, and the TCRdb table lists in-frame clones only, not all of them. Altogether roughly 180,000 clones are present, roughly 80% being singletons, with the ten largest covering over 4.5%. The specimen was PBMCs, collected after 24 months of ibrutinib treatment. The receptors shown here come from a human donor with chronic lymphocytic leukemia.

This chain connects TRBV6-1 to TRBJ1-5, with TRBD1 identical over 9 bases. The germline V gene has CDR1 MNHNS and CDR2 SASEGT. The CDR3 runs to 17 residues. V lost 4 bases, J lost 2 bases, and 9 bases stayed unmatched. The CDR3 DNA follows: TGTGCCAGCAGTGGACTACAGGGGGCTAGACGCAATCAGCCCCAGCATTTT. Its translation: CASSGLQGARRNQPQHF.

This clone was seen only once. CDR3 nucleotides: TGTGCCAGCAGCGACAGACTAGCAGATACGCAGTATTTT. As protein: CASSDRLADTQYF. The gene calls are TRBV4-2 and TRBJ2-3; D is possibly TRBD2 (6 bases). The CDR3 totals 13 residues. The ends were cut back, 5 bases at V and 4 bases at J, with 10 bases in the middle. CDR1 is LGHNA, CDR2 YNFKEQ, per germline.

The rearrangement uses TRBV5-1 and TRBJ1-2; TRBD1 is a possible D gene (6 bases). Between the trimmed V and J ends, which lost 4 bases and 5 bases, there was a span of 15 bases. Germline values: CDR1 SGHRS, CDR2 YFSETQ. The CDR3 has 14 amino acids. The CDR3 protein is CASSLQGLGYGYTF. CDR3 coding DNA: TGCGCCAGCAGCCTACAGGGCCTTGGGTATGGCTACACCTTC.

This clone was counted once. CDR3: CASSLEGLGEQFF. CDR3 nucleotides: TGCGCCAGCAGCTTGGAAGGACTAGGAGAGCAGTTCTTC. This chain connects TRBV5-1 to TRBJ2-1, with 7 positions matching TRBD2. V dropped 0 bases and J dropped 10; count of bases not matched to a gene: 4. CDR1 and CDR2 (germline): SGHRS, YFSETQ. The CDR3 is made up of 13 amino acids.

The chain carries TRBV5-4 and TRBJ2-1, with a tentative D call TRBD2 (6 bases). Germline V lookup: CDR1 SGHNT, CDR2 YYREEE (reference sequence). The CDR3 is 17 residues long. The V end was cut by 0 bases, the J end by 2 bases, with 15 bases between. The CDR3 region is CASSLERAGNAYNEQFF. In DNA form, the CDR3 reads TGTGCCAGCAGCTTGGAGCGTGCGGGGAACGCCTACAATGAGCAGTTCTTC. The whole variable domain, filled in from reference TRBV5-4 and TRBJ2-1, reads ETGVTQSPTHLIKTRGQQVTLRCSSQSGHNTVSWYQQALGQGPQFIFQYYREEENGRGNFPPRFSGLQFPNYSSELNVNALELDDSALYLCASSLERAGNAYNEQFFGPGTRLTVL.

The chain has TRBV4-3 and TRBJ2-5, with D unresolved. The CDR3 has 13 amino acids. The germline gives CDR1 LGHNA, CDR2 YSLEER. With 0 bases removed from V and 1 base from J, the gap between germline ends came to 3 bases. Here the CDR3 reads CASSQDSQETQYF. The CDR3 nucleotides read TGCGCCAGCAGCCAAGACAGCCAAGAGACCCAGTACTTC.

The DNA of the CDR3 is TGTGCTAGTGGTTCGGACGGACACCTTTACGAGCAGTACTTC. Translation gives CASGSDGHLYEQYF. J is TRBJ2-7 and V is TRBV12-5; a weak D match, TRBD1 (5 bases). Germline lookup yields CDR1 LGHNT and CDR2 FRNRAP. V was cut by 4 bases and J by 4 bases, with 14 bases left in between. CDR3 length equals 14 residues. The complete variable domain, with remaining parts taken from reference TRBV12-5 and TRBJ2-7, reads DARVTQTPRHKVTEMGQEVTMRCQPILGHNTVFWYRQTMMQGLELLAYFRNRAPLDDSGMPKDRFSAEMPDATLATLKIQPSEPRDSAVYFCASGSDGHLYEQYFGPGTRLTVT.

This clone came up a few times. The J gene is TRBJ1-5, the V gene TRBV30; D is uncertain. The CDR3 has 15 amino acids. Germline CDR1 GTSNPN, CDR2 SVGIG (reference sequence). V dropped 2 bases and J dropped 1 base, with 12 bases sitting between them. CDR3 residues: CAWSTGSLSNQPQHF. In DNA form, the CDR3 reads TGTGCCTGGAGTACGGGCAGTCTGAGCAATCAGCCCCAGCATTTT.

This chain joins TRBV6-1 and TRBJ1-1; 7 bases map to TRBD1. CDR1 and CDR2 from the germline V gene are MNHNS and SASEGT. The J segment lost 6 bases and the V segment lost 3 bases, leaving 4 bases of the junction unmatched. The CDR3 is made up of 13 amino acids. The chain's CDR3 is CASSENRGPEAFF. The CDR3 nucleotides read TGTGCCAGCAGTGAGAACAGGGGCCCTGAAGCTTTCTTT.

The chain employs TRBV29-1 and TRBJ2-2, with TRBD2 matching 11 bases. The CDR3 spans 14 residues. From germline, CDR1 is SQVTM and CDR2 ANQGSEA. The CDR3 reads CSVSGRADTGELFF. Here the CDR3 DNA reads TGCAGTGTTAGCGGGAGGGCCGACACCGGGGAGCTGTTTTTT.

The rearrangement joins TRBV30 to TRBJ1-1; no clear D. The CDR3 runs to 14 residues. CDR1 is GTSNPN, CDR2 SVGIG, per germline (reference sequence). Trimming took 3 bases from V and 1 from J, leaving 12 bases between them. CDR3 bases: TGTGCCTGGAGAGGGCTCTCGCAGAACACTGAAGCTTTCTTT. It is translated as CAWRGLSQNTEAFF.

This sequence joins TRBV5-3 and TRBJ2-1, with D possibly TRBD2 on 5 matching bases. TRBV5-3 is marked as an open reading frame, function uncertain. Trimming removed 1 base from V and 8 bases from J, with 16 bases in between. This CDR3 spans 15 amino acids. The chain's CDR3 is CARSLRGEPRHEQFF. The CDR3 bases are TGTGCCAGAAGCTTGCGTGGGGAGCCACGGCATGAGCAGTTCTTC.

The chain has TRBV6-9 and TRBJ2-3; D ambiguous. Germline V gene sequence: CDR1 MNHGY, CDR2 SVAAGI. This CDR3 region has 12 residues. V was trimmed by 8 bases and J by 0 bases, leaving 6 bases between them. As DNA, the CDR3 is TGTGCCAGCGGCACTAGCACAGATACGCAGTATTTT. Its protein is CASGTSTDTQYF.

V usage is TRBV29-1 and J usage is TRBJ1-4, with 7 bases identical to TRBD1. CDR3 length: 14 residues. CDR1 SQVTM and CDR2 ANQGSEA come from the germline V gene. Unmatched junction bases numbered 7, after V lost 4 bases and J lost 5 bases. The CDR3 region has the DNA TGCAGCGTTGCCCTACAGGGGCTGAATGAAAAACTGTTTTTT. Its protein is CSVALQGLNEKLFF.

V is TRBV5-4 and J is TRBJ2-5, with 7 positions matching TRBD1. CDR1 is SGHNT and CDR2 is YYREEE in the germline V gene (reference sequence). With 9 bases clipped from V and 0 bases from J, the junction kept 11 bases outside the gene matches. CDR3 length equals 15 residues. This CDR3 reads CATTRGGPYQETQYF. In DNA, the CDR3 is TGTGCCACGACAAGAGGGGGCCCGTACCAAGAGACCCAGTACTTC.

This clone was recorded once. The chain couples TRBV28 to TRBJ2-7; a possible D gene is TRBD2 (5 bases). The length of the CDR3 is 14 residues. Germline V gene data show CDR1 as MDHEN and CDR2 as SYDVKM. V was pared by 8 bases and J by 4 bases, with 18 bases between. CDR3: CASALGGPKYEQYF. The CDR3 coding sequence is TGTGCCAGCGCGCTTGGAGGCCCAAAATACGAGCAGTACTTC.

This clone was found a few times. The J gene is TRBJ2-7, the V gene TRBV19; 7 bases agree with TRBD1. This CDR3 region has 17 residues. Germline CDR1 is LNHDA and CDR2 is SQIVND (reference sequence). V dropped 9 bases and J dropped 3; count of bases not matched to a gene: 20. The chain's CDR3 is CASSRDRSERGYYEQYF. CDR3 DNA: TGTGCCAGCTCACGGGACAGATCCGAACGTGGATACTACGAGCAGTACTTC.

V usage is TRBV11-2 and J usage is TRBJ2-2; unclear D gene. Germline values: CDR1 SGHAT, CDR2 FQNNGV. V lost 3 bases and J lost 8, with 7 bases in between. The CDR3 has 12 residues. This CDR3 reads CASSFWIGELFF. The CDR3 DNA follows: TGTGCCAGCAGCTTTTGGATAGGGGAGCTGTTTTTT.

V is TRBV7-2 and J is TRBJ2-2; perhaps D is TRBD1 or TRBD2 (5 bases each). From germline, CDR1 is SGHTA and CDR2 FQGNSA. This CDR3 has 14 amino acids. Deletions cut 2 bases from V and 7 bases from J, with 11 bases between. The CDR3 sequence is CASSLQLGVGELFF. The CDR3 nucleotides are TGTGCCAGCAGCTTACAACTGGGGGTCGGGGAGCTGTTTTTT.

The CDR3 coding sequence is TGCGCCAGCAGCTCAGAAGGGGGTTTGTATTCCGATACGCAGTATTTT. This codes for CASSSEGGLYSDTQYF. The chain links TRBV5-1 to TRBJ2-3, with D possibly being TRBD1 (6 bases). Trimming took 3 bases from V and 6 from J, leaving 20 bases between them. Per germline, CDR1 SGHRS and CDR2 YFSETQ. This CDR3 is built from 16 residues.

This chain connects TRBV5-1 to TRBJ2-3; D remains unclear. Per germline, CDR1 SGHRS and CDR2 YFSETQ. The CDR3 has 11 amino acids. V lost 2 bases to trimming and J lost 2 bases, with 0 bases between them. CDR3 in DNA: TGCGCCAGCAGCTTCACAGATACGCAGTATTTT. Residues: CASSFTDTQYF.

Only a few counts were recorded for this clone. This chain uses TRBV28 with TRBJ1-1, with TRBD1 matching 10 bases. The CDR3 is 16 amino acids. Germline V gene lookup returns CDR1 MDHEN and CDR2 SYDVKM. J lost 10 bases, V lost 3 bases, and 14 bases had no gene match. CDR3 residues: CASSFVIRDRGVGAFF. CDR3 sequence (DNA): TGTGCCAGCAGTTTTGTCATCCGGGACAGGGGCGTAGGAGCTTTCTTT.

This chain uses TRBV13 with TRBJ2-2; D is uncertain. V was pared by 3 bases and J by 1 base, with 9 bases between. Looked up from germline, CDR1 is PRHDT and CDR2 is FYEKMQ (reference sequence). The CDR3 is made up of 15 amino acids. The CDR3 sequence is CASSFGPKNTGELFF. The CDR3 DNA sequence: TGTGCCAGCAGCTTCGGGCCGAAGAACACCGGGGAGCTGTTTTTT. Based on the CDR3 plus reference TRBV13 and TRBJ2-2, the full variable domain is AAGVIQSPRHLIKEKRETATLKCYPIPRHDTVYWYQQGPGQDPQFLISFYEKMQSDKGSIPDRFSAQQFSDYHSELNMSSLELGDSALYFCASSFGPKNTGELFFGEGSRLTVL.

This rearrangement joins TRBV14 to TRBJ2-3; no firm D call. V shed 5 bases and J shed 6 bases, with 6 bases lying between them. The CDR3 is made up of 11 amino acids. Germline V gives CDR1 SGHDN, CDR2 FVKESK. CDR3 loop: CASSVGDTQYF. DNA for the CDR3: TGTGCCAGCAGCGTGGGGGATACGCAGTATTTT.

The count of this clone is one. The germline gene is not matched at one end of the junction; a read error may be the cause. This rearrangement joins TRBV5-1 to TRBJ2-4, with D unclear. The germline CDR1 and CDR2 sequences are SGHRS and YFSETQ. CDR3 size: 14 residues. For the CDR3, the DNA is TGTGCCAGCAGCTTGTCGGCGGTCCGGAACATTCAGTACTTC. Translation: CASSLSAVRNIQYF.